The 2 T cell receptor beta chains presented below share a single source sample, sequenced in a study of blood T cell repertoires in COVID-19. Using immunoSEQ multiplex PCR, the repertoire was profiled, and TCRdb retains in-frame clones only, with some absent. The table shows about 300,000 clones, with 86% occurring only once. Sequenced material: PBMCs or T cells enriched from blood (not recorded which). The receptors were sampled from a woman younger than 30 who had recovered from COVID-19.

This clone came up a few times. The rearrangement uses TRBV4-1 and TRBJ2-2, with D unresolved. V lost 1 base to trimming and J lost 1 base, with 4 bases between them. CDR1 MGHRA and CDR2 YSYEKL come from the germline V gene. The CDR3 spans 14 residues. CDR3 DNA sequence: TGCGCCAGCAGCCAAGGACAGAACACCGGGGAGCTGTTTTTT. This translates into CASSQGQNTGELFF.

This clone has a single count. CDR3: CASSQGIGQGHNSPLHF. In nucleotides, the CDR3 is TGCGCCAGCAGCCAAGGCATTGGACAGGGCCATAATTCACCCCTCCACTTT. The gene calls are TRBV4-1 and TRBJ1-6; 8 bases match TRBD1. Germline V gives CDR1 MGHRA, CDR2 YSYEKL. Unmatched junction bases numbered 7, after V lost 1 base and J lost 5 bases. The CDR3 loop spans 17 amino acids.